Detailed here is one TCR beta chain. There is no known antigen for this receptor. No base qualities exist here, and no much larger clone lies one base off it. V ends up 5 bases short and J 4 bases short, with an unmatched junction base count of 11. For CDR1 and CDR2, the germline V gene lists SGHTA and FQGNSA. The CDR3 has 16 amino acids, counting the end cysteine and phenylalanine. Only the CDR3 DNA is retained, 48 bases long and in frame from the first base. The data stem from a study of T cell changes during pregnancy in multiple sclerosis (dated 2019 in TCRdb). Broadly, across the study: In women with multiple sclerosis, the researchers looked at how the T cell repertoire shifted as pregnancy progressed.

Preparation of the library involved the immunoSEQ multiplex PCR assay. TCRdb took this table from immuneACCESS and kept in-frame rearrangements with V and J called. Such tables lack part of the clones; where checked against another copy, unresolved V genes explain under half of the gap, and the rest is unexplained. A total of around 99,000 clones appear in this sample, 85% to 95% of them only once. Together, the top ten hold more than 0.65% of the sample. Sequences were derived from peripheral blood, sampled in the third trimester of pregnancy. The chain was built from TRBV7-2 and TRBJ1-2; 9 bases in between match TRBD1. This receptor was taken from a female donor in good health, enrolled as a control in a pregnancy study. The CDR3 protein is CASSPAGTGSLYGYTF. The nucleotide sequence reads TGTGCCAGCAGCCCGGCGGGGACAGGGAGTCTCTATGGCTACACCTTC.